Given below is one TCR beta chain in context. CDR1 and CDR2 from the germline V gene are SGHRS and YFSETQ. The V end lost 4 bases, the J end lost 7 bases, and 9 bases lay between the germline ends. The CDR3 length is 12 residues. This sample was included in a study of blood T cell repertoires in COVID-19. In assigning cohorts, the study relied on participant-reported clinical history. Measured with immunoSEQ multiplex PCR; TCRdb has only the in-frame clones, and not every one. The top ten hold nearly 2% of the sample, which has 400,000 to 550,000 clones, 70% to 90% seen once. The sequence derives from a woman between 18 and 29 years old with acute COVID-19. Input material: PBMCs or T cells enriched from blood (not recorded which). The chain carries TRBV5-1 and TRBJ2-1; possibly TRBD1 for D (5 bases). As DNA, the CDR3 is TGCGCCAGCAGCATACAGGTGAATGAGCAGTTCTTC. Translating gives CASSIQVNEQFF.